The entry below describes one TCR beta chain. The sample originates from a study of OX40 agonist ivuxolimab in advanced cancers. Some clones are missing from TCRdb's copy, which holds only in-frame ones; the method was immunoSEQ multiplex PCR. The sample includes some 25,000 clones, about 86% of them seen just once. The TCR comes from an adult with an advanced solid tumor such as melanoma, head and neck, liver or kidney cancer. The specimen comprised CD4+ or CD8+ T cells sorted from blood, sampled in a trial of the OX40 agonist ivuxolimab.

Here the CDR3 DNA reads TGTGCCAGTAGTTCGGGGGTTGAGCAGTTCTTC. This translates into CASSSGVEQFF. The chain uses TRBV19 and TRBJ2-1, with D perhaps matching TRBD2 (6 bases). In germline, CDR1 is LNHDA, CDR2 SQIVND (reference sequence). With 5 bases removed from V and 9 bases from J, the gap between germline ends came to 8 bases. This CDR3 comprises 11 residues.